The 12 T cell receptor beta chains given below trace back to one sample, sequenced in a study of OX40 agonist ivuxolimab in advanced cancers. Repertoires were generated with immunoSEQ multiplex PCR, while TCRdb's copy carries only in-frame clones and drops some. The sample lists roughly 75,000 clones; about 86% were seen once. The sample consisted of CD4+ or CD8+ T cells sorted from blood, taken in a trial of the OX40 agonist ivuxolimab. The receptors shown here come from an adult with an advanced solid tumor such as melanoma, head and neck, liver or kidney cancer.

This clone appeared once. This chain uses TRBV7-8 with TRBJ1-1, with 7 positions matching TRBD1. This CDR3 is built from 13 residues. Germline V gene sequence: CDR1 SGHVS, CDR2 FQNEAQ. The trim removed 8 bases at V and 1 base at J, leaving 4 bases unmatched. The CDR3 loop is CASHRGPNTEAFF. The CDR3 coding sequence is TGTGCCAGCCACAGGGGACCGAACACTGAAGCTTTCTTT.

V is TRBV6-5 and J is TRBJ1-2; 9 bases are a match to TRBD1. The CDR3 has 16 residues. V shed 2 bases and J 2 bases; nucleotides not matched to a gene: 6. Germline CDR1 is MNHEY and CDR2 is SVGAGI. CDR3 loop: CASSYTVGQGNYGYTF. Here the CDR3 DNA reads TGTGCCAGCAGTTACACCGTCGGACAGGGGAACTATGGCTACACCTTC.

J is TRBJ2-2 and V is TRBV5-1; possible D gene TRBD2, 6 bases. The CDR3 is 16 residues long. Germline lookup yields CDR1 SGHRS and CDR2 YFSETQ. Trimming cost V 2 bases and J 1 base, with 12 bases left between them. The CDR3 DNA follows: TGCGCCAGCAGCTTCTTGAAGGGAGGGAACACCGGGGAGCTGTTTTTT. Its protein product is CASSFLKGGNTGELFF.

As regards this clone: A junction end diverges from the germline sequence, so it may reflect a read error. This rearrangement joins TRBV30 to TRBJ1-2; D unresolved. The CDR3 is 11 amino acids. The germline V gene has CDR1 GTSNPN and CDR2 SVGIG (reference sequence). The CDR3 protein is CASSNNYGYTF. Here the CDR3 DNA reads TGTGCCTCGAGTAATAACTATGGCTACACCTTC.

This clone was counted only a few times. The V gene is TRBV7-3, the J gene TRBJ1-2; D uncertain. The CDR3 spans 13 residues. The ends were cut back, 5 bases at V and 8 bases at J, with 15 bases in the middle. Germline lookup yields CDR1 SGHTA and CDR2 FQGTGA. The CDR3 spells CASSPGPGWGYTF. CDR3 coding DNA: TGTGCCAGCAGCCCTGGACCAGGATGGGGCTACACCTTC.

The count of this clone is one. The rearrangement links TRBV5-1 to TRBJ2-2; D gene ambiguous. The CDR3 has 16 amino acids. V lost 4 bases to trimming and J lost 6 bases, with 19 bases between them. CDR1 and CDR2 from the germline V gene are SGHRS and YFSETQ. CDR3 protein: CASSAVLNGGAGELFF. CDR3 bases: TGCGCCAGCAGCGCGGTGCTGAACGGTGGGGCCGGGGAGCTGTTTTTT.

The rearrangement links TRBV6-5 to TRBJ1-1, with D maybe TRBD1 (6 bases). The CDR3 contains 13 residues. Trimming cost V 2 bases and J 6 bases, with 10 bases left between them. Looked up from germline, CDR1 is MNHEY and CDR2 is SVGAGI. The chain's CDR3 is CASSYVEGAEAFF. DNA of the CDR3: TGTGCCAGCAGTTACGTTGAGGGGGCTGAAGCTTTCTTT.

The genes are TRBV6-5 and TRBJ1-1, with TRBD1 matching 7 bases. Germline-derived CDR1 and CDR2 are MNHEY and SVGAGI. The CDR3 has 15 amino acids. V gave up 6 bases and J gave up 0 bases; unmatched junction bases: 7. The CDR3 protein is CASRTGTVMNTEAFF. The CDR3 bases are TGTGCCAGCAGGACCGGGACAGTTATGAACACTGAAGCTTTCTTT.

The chain is built from TRBV5-4 and TRBJ1-1; 9 bases align to TRBD1. CDR3 length: 19 amino acids. The germline V gene encodes CDR1 SGHNT and CDR2 YYREEE (reference sequence). J lost 0 bases, V lost 0 bases, and 12 bases had no gene match. CDR3 sequence reads: CASSLELLGQGFMNTEAFF. CDR3 DNA: TGTGCCAGCAGCTTGGAACTCCTAGGACAGGGGTTCATGAACACTGAAGCTTTCTTT.

CDR3 DNA sequence: TGCGCCAGCAGCTTCGCCGGGGTGGGGGCGCAAGCTTTCTTT. This translates into CASSFAGVGAQAFF. This sequence joins TRBV5-1 and TRBJ1-1; D might be TRBD1 (6 bases). V lost 2 bases and J lost 9, with 17 bases in between. The CDR3 sequence is 14 residues long. Germline V CDR1 and CDR2: SGHRS, YFSETQ.

The gene calls are TRBV4-3 and TRBJ2-7, with TRBD2 identical over 7 bases. V was pared by 0 bases and J by 1 base, with 3 bases of the junction left unmatched. This CDR3 has 15 amino acids. The germline V gene has CDR1 LGHNA and CDR2 YSLEER. Here the CDR3 reads CASSQEGGDSYEQYF. The CDR3 DNA is TGCGCCAGCAGCCAAGAGGGGGGGGATTCCTACGAGCAGTACTTC.

The chain employs TRBV11-2 and TRBJ2-5; 13 positions agree with TRBD2. This CDR3 has 18 amino acids. CDR1 is SGHAT, CDR2 FQNNGV, per germline. After removal of 5 bases from V and 0 bases from J, the junction contained 9 bases not matched to a gene. CDR3 nucleotides: TGTGCCAGCAGCCCGGGACTAGCGGGGACCACGTACCAAGAGACCCAGTACTTC. Its protein product is CASSPGLAGTTYQETQYF. The whole variable domain, filled in from reference TRBV11-2 and TRBJ2-5, reads EAGVAQSPRYKIIEKRQSVAFWCNPISGHATLYWYQQILGQGPKLLIQFQNNGVVDDSQLPKDRFSAERLKGVDSTLKIQPAKLEDSAVYLCASSPGLAGTTYQETQYFGPGTRLLVL.